Given below is one TCR beta chain in context. Antigen specificity is unknown. Naive CD4+ cells were CD45RA-selected; the remaining cells were memory. This table comes from immunoSEQ multiplex PCR, and its TCRdb copy is limited to in-frame clones, with some not included. The table lists some 1.4 million clones, around 97% of them singletons. The data stem from a study of shared clonotypes between healthy human individuals. On the study more broadly: The people who gave samples were a couple of women and a few men aged 18 to 49. Study conclusions and caveats: At large depth, rarefaction still showed sorted-subset sequencing to be incomplete.

This CDR3 is 15 amino acids long. V was shortened by 0 bases and J by 0 bases, with 7 bases between the two germline ends. The germline gives CDR1 SGDLS, CDR2 YYNGEE. The specimen sequenced was naive CD4+ T cells sorted from blood. As to subset: CD45RA+ positively selected. V usage is TRBV9 and J usage is TRBJ2-1, with D possibly matching TRBD2 (6 bases). The sequence was obtained from a man aged 25 to 40 in good health. For the CDR3, the DNA is TGTGCCAGCAGCGTAGTGGAGGGCTCCTACAATGAGCAGTTCTTC. It specifies CASSVVEGSYNEQFF.